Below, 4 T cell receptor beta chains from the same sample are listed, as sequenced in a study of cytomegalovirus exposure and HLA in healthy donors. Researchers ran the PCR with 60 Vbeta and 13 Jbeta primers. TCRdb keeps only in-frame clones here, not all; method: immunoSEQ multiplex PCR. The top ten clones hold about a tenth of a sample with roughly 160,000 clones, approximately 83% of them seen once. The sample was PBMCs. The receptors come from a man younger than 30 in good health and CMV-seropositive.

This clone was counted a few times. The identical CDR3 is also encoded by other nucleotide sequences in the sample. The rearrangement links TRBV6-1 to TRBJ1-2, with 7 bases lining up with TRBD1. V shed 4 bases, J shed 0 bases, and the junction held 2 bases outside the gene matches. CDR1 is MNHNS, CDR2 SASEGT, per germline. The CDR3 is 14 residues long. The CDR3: CASSAGTANYGYTF. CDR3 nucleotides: TGTGCCAGCAGTGCCGGGACAGCTAACTATGGCTACACCTTC.

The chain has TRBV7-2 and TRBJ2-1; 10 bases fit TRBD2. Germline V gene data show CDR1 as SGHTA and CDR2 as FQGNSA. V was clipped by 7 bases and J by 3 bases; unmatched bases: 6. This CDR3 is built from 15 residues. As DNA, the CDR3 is TGTGCCAGCACCCATAGCGGGGGGTTCTACAATGAGCAGTTCTTC. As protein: CASTHSGGFYNEQFF.

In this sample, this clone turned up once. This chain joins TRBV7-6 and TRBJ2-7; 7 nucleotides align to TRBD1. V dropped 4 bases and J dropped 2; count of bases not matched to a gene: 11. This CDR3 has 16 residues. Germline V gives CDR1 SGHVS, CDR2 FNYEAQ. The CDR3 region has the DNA TGTGCCAGCAGCTCCCCTGGGGGACAGCGGACCTACGAGCAGTACTTC. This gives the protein CASSSPGGQRTYEQYF.

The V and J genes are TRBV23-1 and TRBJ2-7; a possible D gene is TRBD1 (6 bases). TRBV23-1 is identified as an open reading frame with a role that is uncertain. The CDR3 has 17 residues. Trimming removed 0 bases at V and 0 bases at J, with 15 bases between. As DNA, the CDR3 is TGCGCCAGCAGTCAATCTGGGACACCAGACTTCTCCTACGAGCAGTACTTC. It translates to CASSQSGTPDFSYEQYF.